This entry features one T cell receptor (beta chain) sequence. V lost 5 bases, J lost 4 bases, and 3 bases stayed unmatched. The V gene's germline CDR1 is SNHLY and CDR2 FYNNEI. This CDR3 region has 15 residues. The data originate from a study of blood T cell repertoires in COVID-19. Profiled with immunoSEQ multiplex PCR; TCRdb holds only in-frame clones, not every one. The sample has around 400,000 clones; 91% are singletons. Cohorts were assigned according to the clinical history that participants reported. Sequencing used PBMCs or T cells enriched from blood (not recorded which). The chain uses TRBV2 and TRBJ2-3; TRBD2 aligns across 13 bases. The origin of this receptor is a middle-aged woman who had been exposed to COVID-19. CDR3 DNA: TGTGCCAGCAGTCGGGGACTAGCGGGACCAGATACGCAGTATTTT. Amino acid sequence: CASSRGLAGPDTQYF.